The 18 T cell receptor beta chains below come from one sample, sequenced in a study of cytomegalovirus exposure and HLA in healthy donors (dated by TCRdb to the late 2010s). Preparation of the library involved the immunoSEQ multiplex PCR assay. The multiplex PCR relied on a mix of 60 forward primers for TCR Vbeta segments and 13 reverse primers for TCR Jbeta segments. Drawn from immuneACCESS, this table holds only the in-frame rearrangements with V and J called that TCRdb kept. Clones are partly lost; checked studies trace under half to an unresolved V gene and leave the rest unexplained. The sample table gives under 70,000 clones. The ten largest make up about 12% of the sample. Sequencing was done on a sample of PBMCs. These receptor sequences come from a woman under 40 in good health and CMV-seropositive.

The chain is built from TRBV19 and TRBJ2-7; D is possibly TRBD2 (6 bases). Germline-derived CDR1 and CDR2 are LNHDA and SQIVND (reference sequence). This CDR3 spans 15 amino acids. V was cut by 5 bases and J by 7 bases, with 21 bases left in between. CDR3 nucleotides: TGTGCCAGTAGTTCCCCGGGGCGCGGGATTGAAGAGCAGTACTTC. This gives the protein CASSSPGRGIEEQYF.

The chain is built from TRBV18 and TRBJ2-5; D is perhaps TRBD2 (6 bases). Trimming left V 1 base short and J 3 bases short, with 9 bases between. The CDR3 sequence is 14 residues long. Germline V gene data show CDR1 as KGHSH and CDR2 as LQKENI. The CDR3 DNA sequence: TGTGCCAGCTCACCACTCTCGGGAGAAGAGACCCAGTACTTC. Residues: CASSPLSGEETQYF.

This chain uses TRBV7-6 with TRBJ2-2; tentative D call: TRBD1 (5 bases). Germline V gene data show CDR1 as SGHVS and CDR2 as FNYEAQ. CDR3 size: 17 residues. Trimming stripped 2 bases from V and 4 bases from J, with 17 bases between. The CDR3 loop reads CASSLLAGRRSTGELFF. The CDR3 DNA is TGTGCCAGCAGCTTACTCGCAGGGCGGCGGAGCACCGGGGAGCTGTTTTTT.

The chain links TRBV4-1 to TRBJ2-7; no clear D. The germline V gene encodes CDR1 MGHRA and CDR2 YSYEKL. The V end lost 1 base, the J end lost 6 bases, and 13 bases lay between the germline ends. This CDR3 contains 14 residues. CDR3 sequence reads: CASSQVAKKFEQYF. In nucleotides, the CDR3 is TGCGCCAGCAGCCAAGTTGCGAAAAAGTTCGAGCAGTACTTC.

The chain has TRBV5-6 and TRBJ2-2, with D possibly TRBD1 on 5 matching bases. The CDR3 sequence is 16 residues long. CDR1 and CDR2 from the germline V gene are SGHDT and YYEEEE. V was pared by 4 bases and J by 1 base, with 14 bases between. The CDR3 here is CASSQDTLLNTGELFF. CDR3 DNA sequence: TGTGCCAGCAGCCAGGACACTCTTTTGAACACCGGGGAGCTGTTTTTT.

This chain connects TRBV7-9 to TRBJ1-2; D unresolved. Trimming took off 4 bases at V and 7 bases at J, with 25 bases between the two ends. The CDR3 contains 17 residues. The germline V gene has CDR1 SEHNR and CDR2 FQNEAQ (reference sequence). Here the CDR3 reads CASSSFRMGRFATGYTF. The DNA for the CDR3 is TGTGCCAGCAGCTCATTTAGGATGGGGAGGTTTGCTACTGGCTACACCTTC. The full variable domain, in which reference TRBV7-9 and TRBJ1-2 provide the parts outside the CDR3, is DTGVSQNPRHKITKRGQNVTFRCDPISEHNRLYWYRQTLGQGPEFLTYFQNEAQLEKSRLLSDRFSAERPKGSFSTLEIQRTEQGDSAMYLCASSSFRMGRFATGYTFGSGTRLTVV.

The V call is TRBV19, the J call TRBJ1-5; D gene unclear. The CDR3 sequence is 13 residues long. V was pared by 3 bases and J by 5 bases, with 8 bases between. Looked up from germline, CDR1 is LNHDA and CDR2 is SQIVND (reference sequence). CDR3 sequence reads: CASSMGPDQPQHF. The CDR3 nucleotides are TGTGCCAGTAGTATGGGCCCCGATCAGCCCCAGCATTTT. Full variable domain (outside the CDR3, taken from reference TRBV19 and TRBJ1-5): DGGITQSPKYLFRKEGQNVTLSCEQNLNHDAMYWYRQDPGQGLRLIYYSQIVNDFQKGDIAEGYSVSREKKESFPLTVTSAQKNPTAFYLCASSMGPDQPQHFGDGTRLSIL.

The genes are TRBV30 and TRBJ2-7; D is possibly TRBD1 (6 bases). The CDR3 totals 14 residues. CDR1 GTSNPN and CDR2 SVGIG come from the germline V gene (reference sequence). V was clipped by 4 bases and J by 0 bases, with 13 bases between them. The CDR3 spells CAWIPGHSSYEQYF. CDR3 nucleotide sequence: TGTGCCTGGATACCGGGACATTCCTCCTACGAGCAGTACTTC.

V and J are TRBV6-5 and TRBJ2-7; no clear D. V lost 6 bases and J 2 bases, leaving 8 bases between the germline ends. Germline CDR1 is MNHEY and CDR2 is SVGAGI. This CDR3 has 12 amino acids. CDR3 DNA sequence: TGTGCCAGCAGAAATGGGCCCTACGAGCAGTACTTC. Protein sequence: CASRNGPYEQYF.

V and J are TRBV5-6 and TRBJ1-2; D not certain. The CDR3 contains 12 residues. The germline gives CDR1 SGHDT, CDR2 YYEEEE. V was cut by 0 bases and J by 4 bases, with 4 bases left in between. CDR3 residues: CASSLDSYGYTF. In DNA, the CDR3 is TGTGCCAGCAGCTTGGACAGCTATGGCTACACCTTC.

The chain uses TRBV6-5 and TRBJ2-3; 7 bases match TRBD2. Germline values: CDR1 MNHEY, CDR2 SVGAGI. This CDR3 comprises 14 residues. J lost 4 bases, V lost 0 bases, and 1 base had no gene match. The CDR3 coding sequence is TGTGCCAGCAGTTACTCGGGGAGGGCAGATACGCAGTATTTT. It codes for CASSYSGRADTQYF.

The chain uses TRBV27 and TRBJ1-1; D might be TRBD1 (5 bases). Germline CDR1 MNHEY, CDR2 SMNVEV (reference sequence). V lost 3 bases and J 7 bases, leaving 24 bases between the germline ends. The CDR3 has 17 residues. CDR3 DNA: TGTGCCAGCAGTTTTAGAGCGCGCACAAACATAGGGGATGAAGCTTTCTTT. It yields the protein CASSFRARTNIGDEAFF.

The V gene is TRBV18, the J gene TRBJ2-5; perhaps TRBD1 as D (5 bases). Trimming stripped 3 bases from V and 5 bases from J, with 16 bases between. CDR3 length: 15 amino acids. Germline CDR1 and CDR2: KGHSH and LQKENI. The CDR3 sequence is CASSPVRQPLETQYF. CDR3 sequence (DNA): TGTGCCAGCTCACCGGTGAGACAGCCACTGGAGACCCAGTACTTC.

The gene calls are TRBV18 and TRBJ1-6; perhaps TRBD1 as D (5 bases). The CDR3 sequence is 18 residues long. Trimming removed 2 bases from V and 0 bases from J, with 14 bases in between. CDR1 and CDR2 from the germline V gene are KGHSH and LQKENI. CDR3 protein: CASSPTQGGNSYNSPLHF. The CDR3 DNA follows: TGTGCCAGCTCACCAACCCAGGGCGGAAACTCCTATAATTCACCCCTCCACTTT.

V usage is TRBV6-6 and J usage is TRBJ2-7, with a weak D call TRBD1 (6 bases). The CDR3 consists of 15 residues. In germline, CDR1 is MNHNY, CDR2 SVGAGI (reference sequence). The V gene lost 2 bases and the J gene lost 3 bases, with 14 bases spanning the gap. Here the CDR3 reads CASSYANRVGYEQYF. The CDR3 DNA is TGTGCCAGCAGTTACGCCAACAGGGTCGGCTACGAGCAGTACTTC.

The gene calls are TRBV5-4 and TRBJ2-1, with D unclear. The length of the CDR3 is 12 residues. The germline CDR1 and CDR2 sequences are SGHNT and YYREEE (reference sequence). V gave up 4 bases and J gave up 10 bases, with 12 bases separating them. The CDR3 nucleotides are TGTGCCAGCAGCCTGTCTAGATCCGAGCAGTTCTTC. It specifies CASSLSRSEQFF.

The chain combines TRBV7-6 with TRBJ2-6; D unresolved. The CDR3 has 15 residues. Germline CDR1 and CDR2: SGHVS and FNYEAQ. The V gene lost 3 bases and the J gene lost 0 bases, with 6 bases spanning the gap. CDR3 DNA sequence: TGTGCCAGCAGCTTGTTTAGCTCTGGGGCCAACGTCCTGACTTTC. This sequence encodes CASSLFSSGANVLTF.

The chain combines TRBV30 with TRBJ2-2; 10 nucleotides line up with TRBD2. Germline trimming cut 1 base from V and 6 bases from J; bases unmatched to any gene: 2. Germline V gives CDR1 GTSNPN, CDR2 SVGIG (reference sequence). CDR3 length: 14 residues. The chain's CDR3 is CAWSEGLAPGELFF. The CDR3 DNA follows: TGTGCCTGGAGTGAGGGACTAGCGCCCGGGGAGCTGTTTTTT.